This T cell receptor beta chain was documented in a study of T cells in narcolepsy. Trimming removed 4 bases from V and 1 base from J, with 11 bases in between. Per germline, CDR1 SGHNT and CDR2 YYREEE (reference sequence). The CDR3 contains 14 residues. TCRdb keeps only in-frame clones here, not all; method: immunoSEQ multiplex PCR. The table lists 25,000 to 30,000 clones, 81% of them singletons. Specimen: memory (CD45RA-) CD4+ T cells from blood. V gene TRBV5-4 combines with J gene TRBJ2-5; D may match TRBD1 or TRBD2 (5 bases each). This TCR came from a human donor in good health. CDR3 in DNA: TGTGCCAGCAGCATGAGGGACCTCCAAGAGACCCAGTACTTC. Amino acids: CASSMRDLQETQYF.